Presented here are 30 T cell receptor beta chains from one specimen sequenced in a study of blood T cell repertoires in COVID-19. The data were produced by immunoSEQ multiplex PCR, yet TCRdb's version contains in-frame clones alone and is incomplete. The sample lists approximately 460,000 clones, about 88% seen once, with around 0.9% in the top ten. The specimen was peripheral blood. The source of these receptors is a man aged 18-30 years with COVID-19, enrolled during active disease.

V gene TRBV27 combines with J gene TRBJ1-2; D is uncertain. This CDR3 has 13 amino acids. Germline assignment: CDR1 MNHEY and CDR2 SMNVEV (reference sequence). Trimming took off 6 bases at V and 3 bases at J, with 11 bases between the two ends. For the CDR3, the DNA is TGTGCCAGCAGGCCAGACACTCACTATGGCTACACCTTC. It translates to CASRPDTHYGYTF.

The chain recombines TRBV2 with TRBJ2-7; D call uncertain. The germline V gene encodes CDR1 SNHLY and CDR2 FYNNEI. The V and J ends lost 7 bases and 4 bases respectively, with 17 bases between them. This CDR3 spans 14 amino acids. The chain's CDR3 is CASTLGLSAYEQYF. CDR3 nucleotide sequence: TGTGCCAGCACCCTAGGCCTCTCGGCTTACGAGCAGTACTTC.

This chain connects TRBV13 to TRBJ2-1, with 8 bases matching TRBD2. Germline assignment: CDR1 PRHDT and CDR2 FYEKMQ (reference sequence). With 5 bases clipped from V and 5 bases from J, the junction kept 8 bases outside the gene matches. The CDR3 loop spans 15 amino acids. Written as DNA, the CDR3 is TGTGCCAGCAGCCACATAGCGGGGAGAGACAATGAGCAGTTCTTC. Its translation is CASSHIAGRDNEQFF.

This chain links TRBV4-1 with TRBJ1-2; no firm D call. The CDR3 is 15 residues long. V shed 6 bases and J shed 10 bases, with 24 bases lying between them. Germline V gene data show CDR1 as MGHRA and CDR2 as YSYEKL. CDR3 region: CASSPSLERVRDYTF. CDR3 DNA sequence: TGCGCCAGCAGTCCAAGTCTGGAGAGGGTTCGTGACTACACCTTC.

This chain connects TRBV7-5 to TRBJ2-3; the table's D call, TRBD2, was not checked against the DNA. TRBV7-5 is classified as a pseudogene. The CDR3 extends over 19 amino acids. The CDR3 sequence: CVRSLVQFTSGIFTDTQYF. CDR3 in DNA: TGTGTCAGAAGCTTAGTCCAGTTTACTAGCGGGATCTTCACAGATACGCAGTATTTT.

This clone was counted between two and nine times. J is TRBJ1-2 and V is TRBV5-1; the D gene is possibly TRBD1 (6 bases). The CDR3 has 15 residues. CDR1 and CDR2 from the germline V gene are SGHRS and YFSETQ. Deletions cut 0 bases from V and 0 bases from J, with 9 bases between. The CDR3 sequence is CASSLGTDANYGYTF. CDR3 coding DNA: TGCGCCAGCAGCTTGGGGACAGATGCTAACTATGGCTACACCTTC.

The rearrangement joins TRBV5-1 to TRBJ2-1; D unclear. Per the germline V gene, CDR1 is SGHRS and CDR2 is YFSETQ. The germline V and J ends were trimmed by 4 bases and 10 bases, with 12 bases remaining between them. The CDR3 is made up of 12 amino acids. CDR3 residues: CASSTPPSEQFF. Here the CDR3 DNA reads TGCGCCAGCAGCACGCCCCCAAGCGAGCAGTTCTTC.

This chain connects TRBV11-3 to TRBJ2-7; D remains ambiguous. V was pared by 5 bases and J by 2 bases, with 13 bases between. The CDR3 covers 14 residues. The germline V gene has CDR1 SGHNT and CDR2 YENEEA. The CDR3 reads CASSDEAKTYEQYF. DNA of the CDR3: TGTGCCAGCAGCGATGAGGCAAAGACCTACGAGCAGTACTTC.

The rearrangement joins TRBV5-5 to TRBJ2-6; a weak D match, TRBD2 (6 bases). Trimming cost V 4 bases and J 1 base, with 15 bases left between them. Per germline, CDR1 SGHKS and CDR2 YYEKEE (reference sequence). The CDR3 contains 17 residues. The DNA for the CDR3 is TGTGCCAGCAGCCTTAGTTCCGGGACTTCTGGGGCCAACGTCCTGACTTTC. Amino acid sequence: CASSLSSGTSGANVLTF.

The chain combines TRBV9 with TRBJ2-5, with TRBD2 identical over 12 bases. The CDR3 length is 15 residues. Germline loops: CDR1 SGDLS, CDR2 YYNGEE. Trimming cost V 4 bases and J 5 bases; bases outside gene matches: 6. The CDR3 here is CASSPSGRAVETQYF. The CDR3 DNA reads TGTGCCAGCAGCCCTAGCGGGAGGGCCGTCGAGACCCAGTACTTC.

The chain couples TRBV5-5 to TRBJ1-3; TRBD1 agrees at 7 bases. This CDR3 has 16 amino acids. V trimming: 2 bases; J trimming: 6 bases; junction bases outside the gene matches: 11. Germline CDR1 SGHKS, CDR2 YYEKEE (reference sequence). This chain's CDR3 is CASSFYHRGMENTIYF. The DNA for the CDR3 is TGTGCCAGCAGCTTTTACCACAGGGGTATGGAAAACACCATATATTTT.

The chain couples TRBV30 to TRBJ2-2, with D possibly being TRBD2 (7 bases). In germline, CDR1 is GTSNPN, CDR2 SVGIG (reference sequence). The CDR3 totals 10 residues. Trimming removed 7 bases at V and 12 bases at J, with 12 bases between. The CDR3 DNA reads TGTGCCTTAGGGAGGGGGAAGCTGTTTTTT. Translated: CALGRGKLFF.

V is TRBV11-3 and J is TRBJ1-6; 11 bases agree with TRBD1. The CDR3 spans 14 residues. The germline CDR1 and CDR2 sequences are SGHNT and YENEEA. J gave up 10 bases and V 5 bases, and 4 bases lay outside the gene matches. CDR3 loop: CASSQGQGVSPLHF. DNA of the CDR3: TGTGCCAGCAGCCAGGGACAGGGGGTATCACCCCTCCACTTT.

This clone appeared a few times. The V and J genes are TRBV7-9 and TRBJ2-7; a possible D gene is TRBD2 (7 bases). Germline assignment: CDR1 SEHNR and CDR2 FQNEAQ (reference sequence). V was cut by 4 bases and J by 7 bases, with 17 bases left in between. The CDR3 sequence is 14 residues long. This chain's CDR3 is CASSSLAQGGEQYF. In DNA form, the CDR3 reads TGTGCCAGCAGCTCTCTCGCACAGGGAGGGGAGCAGTACTTC.

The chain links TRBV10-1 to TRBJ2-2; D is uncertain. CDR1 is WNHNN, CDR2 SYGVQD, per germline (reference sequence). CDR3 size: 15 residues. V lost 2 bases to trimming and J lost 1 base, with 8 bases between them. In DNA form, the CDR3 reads TGCGCCAGCAGTGAGGGGCATTTGAACACCGGGGAGCTGTTTTTT. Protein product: CASSEGHLNTGELFF.

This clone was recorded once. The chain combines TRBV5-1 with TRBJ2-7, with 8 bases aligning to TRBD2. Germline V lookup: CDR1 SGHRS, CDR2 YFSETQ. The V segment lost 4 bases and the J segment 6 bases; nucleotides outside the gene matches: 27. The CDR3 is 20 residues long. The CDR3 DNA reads TGCGCCAGCAGCCAGTACGGGGCGACGCTAGCGGGTGTCCAAGGTTCCGAGCAGTACTTC. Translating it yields CASSQYGATLAGVQGSEQYF.

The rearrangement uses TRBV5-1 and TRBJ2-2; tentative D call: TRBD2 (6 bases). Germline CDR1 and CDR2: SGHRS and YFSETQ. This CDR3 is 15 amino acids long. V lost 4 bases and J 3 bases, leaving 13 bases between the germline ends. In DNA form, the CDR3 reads TGCGCCAGCAGCCACTTTAGGAGGGACACCGGGGAGCTGTTTTTT. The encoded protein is CASSHFRRDTGELFF.

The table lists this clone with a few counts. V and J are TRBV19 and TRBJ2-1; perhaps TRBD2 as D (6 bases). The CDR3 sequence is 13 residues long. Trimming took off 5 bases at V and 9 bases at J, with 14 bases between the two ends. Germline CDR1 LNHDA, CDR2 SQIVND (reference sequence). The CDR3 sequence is CASSPAGGSEQFF. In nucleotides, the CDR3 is TGTGCCAGTAGTCCCGCCGGGGGAAGTGAGCAGTTCTTC. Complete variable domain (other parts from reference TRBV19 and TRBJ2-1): DGGITQSPKYLFRKEGQNVTLSCEQNLNHDAMYWYRQDPGQGLRLIYYSQIVNDFQKGDIAEGYSVSREKKESFPLTVTSAQKNPTAFYLCASSPAGGSEQFFGPGTRLTVL.

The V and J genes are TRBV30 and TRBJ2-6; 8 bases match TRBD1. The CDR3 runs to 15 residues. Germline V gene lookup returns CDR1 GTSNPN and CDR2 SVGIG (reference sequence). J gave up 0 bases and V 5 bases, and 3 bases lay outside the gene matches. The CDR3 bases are TGTGCCTGGGGACAGGGCCACTCTGGGGCCAACGTCCTGACTTTC. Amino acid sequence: CAWGQGHSGANVLTF.

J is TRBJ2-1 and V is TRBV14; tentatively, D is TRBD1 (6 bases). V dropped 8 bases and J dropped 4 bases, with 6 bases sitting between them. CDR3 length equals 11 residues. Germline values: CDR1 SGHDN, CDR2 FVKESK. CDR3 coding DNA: TGTGCCAGCGGACAGTACAATGAGCAGTTCTTC. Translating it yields CASGQYNEQFF. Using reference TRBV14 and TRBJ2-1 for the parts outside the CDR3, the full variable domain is EAGVTQFPSHSVIEKGQTVTLRCDPISGHDNLYWYRRVMGKEIKFLLHFVKESKQDESGMPNNRFLAERTGGTYSTLKVQPAELEDSGVYFCASGQYNEQFFGPGTRLTVL.

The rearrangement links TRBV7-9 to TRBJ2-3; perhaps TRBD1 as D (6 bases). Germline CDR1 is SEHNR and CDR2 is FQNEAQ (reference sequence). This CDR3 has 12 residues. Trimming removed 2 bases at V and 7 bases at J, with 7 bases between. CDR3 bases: TGTGCCAGCAGCTTACAGGGGAATACGCAGTATTTT. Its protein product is CASSLQGNTQYF. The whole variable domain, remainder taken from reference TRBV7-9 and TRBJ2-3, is DTGVSQNPRHKITKRGQNVTFRCDPISEHNRLYWYRQTLGQGPEFLTYFQNEAQLEKSRLLSDRFSAERPKGSFSTLEIQRTEQGDSAMYLCASSLQGNTQYFGPGTRLTVL.

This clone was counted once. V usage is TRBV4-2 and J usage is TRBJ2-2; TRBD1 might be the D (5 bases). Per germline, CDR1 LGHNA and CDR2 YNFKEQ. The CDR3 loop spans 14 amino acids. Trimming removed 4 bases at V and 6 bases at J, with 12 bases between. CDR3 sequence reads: CASSPTRVAGELFF. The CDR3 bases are TGTGCCAGCAGCCCGACCAGGGTTGCCGGGGAGCTGTTTTTT.

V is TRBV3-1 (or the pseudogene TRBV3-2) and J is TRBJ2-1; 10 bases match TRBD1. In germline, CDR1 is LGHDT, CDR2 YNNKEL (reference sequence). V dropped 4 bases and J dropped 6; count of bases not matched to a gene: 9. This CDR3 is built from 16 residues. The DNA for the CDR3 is TGTGCCAGCAGCCTAAGACAGGGGGCTTTGGTCAATGAGCAGTTCTTC. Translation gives CASSLRQGALVNEQFF.

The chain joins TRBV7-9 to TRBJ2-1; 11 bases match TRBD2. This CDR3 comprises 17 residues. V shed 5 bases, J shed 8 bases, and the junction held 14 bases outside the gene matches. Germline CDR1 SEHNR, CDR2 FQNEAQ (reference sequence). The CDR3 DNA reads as TGTGCCAGCAGCCGGGGACTAGCGGCCCCGACGGTAGATGAGCAGTTCTTC. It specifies CASSRGLAAPTVDEQFF.

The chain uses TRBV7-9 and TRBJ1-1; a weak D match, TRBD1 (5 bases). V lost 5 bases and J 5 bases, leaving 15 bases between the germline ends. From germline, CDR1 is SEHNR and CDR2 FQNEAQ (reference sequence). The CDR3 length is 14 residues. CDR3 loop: CASSQGGDGTEAFF. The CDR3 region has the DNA TGTGCCAGCAGCCAGGGTGGGGATGGGACTGAAGCTTTCTTT.

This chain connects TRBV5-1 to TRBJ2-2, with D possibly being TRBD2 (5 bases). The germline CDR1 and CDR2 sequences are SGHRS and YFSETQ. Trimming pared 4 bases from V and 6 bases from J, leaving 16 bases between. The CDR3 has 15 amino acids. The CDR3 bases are TGCGCCAGCAGCCGGGGATCCGGCTTCCCCGGGGAGCTGTTTTTT. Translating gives CASSRGSGFPGELFF. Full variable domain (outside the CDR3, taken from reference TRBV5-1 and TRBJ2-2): KAGVTQTPRYLIKTRGQQVTLSCSPISGHRSVSWYQQTPGQGLQFLFEYFSETQRNKGNFPGRFSGRQFSNSRSEMNVSTLELGDSALYLCASSRGSGFPGELFFGEGSRLTVL.

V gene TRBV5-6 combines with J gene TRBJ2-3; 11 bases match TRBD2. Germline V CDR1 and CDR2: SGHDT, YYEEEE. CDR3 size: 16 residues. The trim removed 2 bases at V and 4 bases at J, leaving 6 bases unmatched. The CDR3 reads CASSLTSGSQADTQYF. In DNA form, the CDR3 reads TGTGCCAGCAGCTTAACTAGCGGGAGTCAAGCAGATACGCAGTATTTT. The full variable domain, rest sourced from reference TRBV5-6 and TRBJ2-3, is DAGVTQSPTHLIKTRGQQVTLRCSPKSGHDTVSWYQQALGQGPQFIFQYYEEEERQRGNFPDRFSGHQFPNYSSELNVNALLLGDSALYLCASSLTSGSQADTQYFGPGTRLTVL.

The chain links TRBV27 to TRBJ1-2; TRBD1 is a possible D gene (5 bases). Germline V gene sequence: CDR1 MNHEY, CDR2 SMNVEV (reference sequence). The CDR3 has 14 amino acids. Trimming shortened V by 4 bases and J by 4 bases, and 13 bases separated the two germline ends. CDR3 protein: CASSYTGEGYGYTF. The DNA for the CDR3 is TGTGCCAGCAGTTACACGGGGGAGGGCTATGGCTACACCTTC.

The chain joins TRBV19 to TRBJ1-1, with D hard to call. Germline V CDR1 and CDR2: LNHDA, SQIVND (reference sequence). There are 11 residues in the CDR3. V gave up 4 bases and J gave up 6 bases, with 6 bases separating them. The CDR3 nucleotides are TGTGCCAGTAGTACCCTCGCTGAAGCTTTCTTT. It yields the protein CASSTLAEAFF.

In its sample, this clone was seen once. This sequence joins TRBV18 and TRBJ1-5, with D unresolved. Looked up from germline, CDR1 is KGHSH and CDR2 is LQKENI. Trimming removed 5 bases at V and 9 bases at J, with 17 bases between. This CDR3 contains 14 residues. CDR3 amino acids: CASSSQREDGPQHF. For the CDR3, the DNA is TGTGCCAGCTCATCACAACGGGAGGACGGGCCCCAGCATTTT.